This passage covers 13 T cell receptor beta chains from one sample sequenced in a study of blood T cells in healthy people across ages. Next came a second PCR, run for roughly 6 to 11 cycles, which used a sample-barcoded 5' primer along with a J-beta primer mix. TCRdb processed the 5' RACE reads anew with MiXCR; each CDR3 protein has one entry. This table has around 690,000 distinct CDR3 sequences, under 70% appearing once. Sequenced material: blood. The receptors shown here come from a man aged 55 to 70 in good health.

This clonotype turned up a few times. This sequence joins TRBV7-2 and TRBJ2-6; D remains ambiguous. Per the germline V gene, CDR1 is SGHTA and CDR2 is FQGNSA. This CDR3 region has 15 residues. The V and J ends lost 4 bases and 0 bases respectively, with 7 bases between them. CDR3 nucleotide sequence: TGTGCCAGCAGCTACCACCACTCTGGGGCCAACGTCCTGACTTTC. Translated: CASSYHHSGANVLTF.

The chain joins TRBV12-5 to TRBJ2-1; unclear D gene. V lost 5 bases, J lost 10 bases, and 12 bases lay in between. The CDR3 sequence is 12 residues long. Germline V gives CDR1 LGHNT, CDR2 FRNRAP. The CDR3 spells CASGPPGPEQFF. CDR3 bases: TGTGCTAGTGGTCCTCCGGGCCCCGAGCAGTTCTTC. Full variable domain (missing parts from reference TRBV12-5 and TRBJ2-1): DARVTQTPRHKVTEMGQEVTMRCQPILGHNTVFWYRQTMMQGLELLAYFRNRAPLDDSGMPKDRFSAEMPDATLATLKIQPSEPRDSAVYFCASGPPGPEQFFGPGTRLTVL.

The chain is built from TRBV3-1 and TRBJ2-5, with D unresolved. The V end lost 3 bases, the J end lost 3 bases, and 8 bases lay between the germline ends. The germline V gene has CDR1 LGHDT and CDR2 YNNKEL (reference sequence). The CDR3 has 13 amino acids. The CDR3 DNA reads TGTGCCAGCAGCCACCCGAACGAAGAGACCCAGTACTTC. Translated: CASSHPNEETQYF.

This clonotype was detected only once. The CDR3 loop is CASGDRDRNNSPLHF. The CDR3, as DNA: TGTGCCAGCGGCGACCGGGACCGAAATAATTCACCCCTCCACTTT. The chain carries TRBV2 and TRBJ1-6, with D maybe TRBD1 (5 bases). V gave up 8 bases and J gave up 5 bases, with 16 bases separating them. The CDR3 extends over 15 amino acids. Per germline, CDR1 SNHLY and CDR2 FYNNEI. Based on the CDR3 plus reference TRBV2 and TRBJ1-6, the full variable domain is EPEVTQTPSHQVTQMGQEVILRCVPISNHLYFYWYRQILGQKVEFLVSFYNNEISEKSEIFDDQFSVERPDGSNFTLKIRSTKLEDSAMYFCASGDRDRNNSPLHFGNGTRLTVT.

In this sample, this clonotype turned up once. The chain employs TRBV20-1 and TRBJ1-2, with 7 positions matching TRBD1. The CDR3 runs 14 residues. The V gene's germline CDR1 is DFQATT and CDR2 SNEGSKA (reference sequence). V was clipped by 2 bases and J by 4 bases; unmatched bases: 7. This CDR3 is CSARNRGKCYGYTF. CDR3 in DNA: TGCAGTGCTAGAAACAGGGGAAAGTGCTATGGCTACACCTTC.

Only a few counts were recorded for this clonotype. The chain is built from TRBV6-2 or TRBV6-3 and TRBJ2-3; D is uncertain. The CDR3 length is 14 residues. From germline, CDR1 is MNHEY and CDR2 SVGEGT. V lost 7 bases and J 3 bases, leaving 14 bases between the germline ends. CDR3 in DNA: TGTGCCAGCATCGGGTTTACACAAACAGATACGCAGTATTTT. It encodes CASIGFTQTDTQYF.

The genes are TRBV28 and TRBJ1-2; 7 bases are a match to TRBD1. This CDR3 has 14 amino acids. J lost 3 bases, V lost 7 bases, and 8 bases had no gene match. Germline V lookup: CDR1 MDHEN, CDR2 SYDVKM. In DNA, the CDR3 is TGTGCCAGCACCAGGGGGGTCCGCGACTATGGCTACACCTTC. Translated: CASTRGVRDYGYTF.

The chain uses TRBV2 and TRBJ1-6; D might be TRBD1 (6 bases). The CDR3 runs 13 residues. CDR1 and CDR2 (germline): SNHLY, FYNNEI. V was cut by 6 bases and J by 7 bases, with 10 bases left in between. As DNA, the CDR3 is TGTGCCAGCAGGCGGGGGCGGAATTCACCCCTCCACTTT. Its protein is CASRRGRNSPLHF.

This clonotype was seen a few times. The rearrangement links TRBV12-3 or TRBV12-4 to TRBJ2-3, with D tentatively TRBD2 (6 bases). Trimming cost V 3 bases and J 2 bases, with 12 bases left between them. The CDR3 loop spans 15 amino acids. The CDR3 coding sequence is TGTGCCAGCAGTTTGTTACCGGGGGTCACAGATACGCAGTATTTT. It encodes CASSLLPGVTDTQYF.

V is TRBV4-2 and J is TRBJ2-1; the match to TRBD2 covers 11 bases. The V segment lost 4 bases and the J segment 9 bases; nucleotides outside the gene matches: 14. The CDR3 contains 17 residues. The V gene's germline CDR1 is LGHNA and CDR2 YNFKEQ. CDR3: CASSLGDSGGAFGEQFF. CDR3 nucleotide sequence: TGTGCCAGCAGCCTGGGGGATAGCGGGGGGGCTTTTGGTGAGCAGTTCTTC.

In its sample, this clonotype was seen a few times. V is TRBV7-2 and J is TRBJ1-5; 7 bases are a match to TRBD1. CDR3 length equals 13 residues. The trim removed 5 bases at V and 5 bases at J, leaving 3 bases unmatched. Germline-derived CDR1 and CDR2 are SGHTA and FQGNSA. CDR3 region: CASSTDRDQPQHF. CDR3 nucleotide sequence: TGTGCCAGCAGCACCGACAGGGATCAGCCCCAGCATTTT.

Of note for this clonotype: A read error may account for a junction end that differs from germline. V gene TRBV7-9 combines with J gene TRBJ2-1, with 8 bases lining up with TRBD2. This CDR3 has 15 amino acids. The germline gives CDR1 SEHNR, CDR2 FQNEAQ (reference sequence). CDR3 residues: CASSVSGVTYSEQFF. CDR3 sequence (DNA): TGTGCCAGCAGCGTTAGCGGGGTTACCTACAGTGAGCAGTTCTTC. Variable domain in full (rest from reference TRBV7-9 and TRBJ2-1): DTGVSQNPRHKITKRGQNVTFRCDPISEHNRLYWYRQTLGQGPEFLTYFQNEAQLEKSRLLSDRFSAERPKGSFSTLEIQRTEQGDSAMYLCASSVSGVTYSEQFFGPGTRLTVL.

This chain uses TRBV5-4 with TRBJ1-1; D is unclear. Looked up from germline, CDR1 is SGHNT and CDR2 is YYREEE (reference sequence). This CDR3 comprises 16 residues. The V end was cut by 2 bases, the J end by 4 bases, with 18 bases between. The DNA for the CDR3 is TGTGCCAGCAGCTTCGGTTCACCCGCGATGGGCACTGAAGCTTTCTTT. Protein sequence: CASSFGSPAMGTEAFF. The full variable domain, its missing parts supplied by reference TRBV5-4 and TRBJ1-1, is ETGVTQSPTHLIKTRGQQVTLRCSSQSGHNTVSWYQQALGQGPQFIFQYYREEENGRGNFPPRFSGLQFPNYSSELNVNALELDDSALYLCASSFGSPAMGTEAFFGQGTRLTVV.